The T cell receptor (beta chain) under discussion was sequenced for a study of T cell repertoires in cytomegalovirus infection. On the study more broadly: Public TCR beta signature analysis indicated the presence of both CMV infection and matching HLA type. Study results and limitations: HLA-C-restricted CMV-specific TCR beta clonotypes prevailed in the ex vivo response. Cumulative frequency of public TCR beta families picked out carriers of CMV plus the relevant HLA.

TCRdb re-called the reads through MiXCR, storing one row per CDR3 protein. The sample carries hundreds of thousands of distinct CDR3 sequences, under 55% recorded once. This clonotype has a single count. Its matching antigen is unknown. The CDR3 length is 15 residues. Germline CDR1 and CDR2: SGDLS and YYNGEE. Germline trimming cut 0 bases from V and 4 bases from J; bases unmatched to any gene: 4. Sequenced material: cultured PBMCs, taken from culture after CMV antigen stimulation. The gene calls are TRBV9 and TRBJ2-1, with TRBD1 identical over 7 bases. This TCR was sampled from a human donor in good health (CMV status not recorded). Some clones in this sample may be carry-over from other donors' samples. CDR3 sequence reads: CASSVAGTAYNEQFF. For the CDR3, the DNA is TGTGCCAGCAGCGTAGCCGGGACAGCTTACAATGAGCAGTTCTTC.